The TCR beta chain under discussion was sequenced for a study of T cell repertoires in ileal Crohn's disease. Per sample, around 500 nanograms of biopsy DNA were TCRB immunosequenced. Method: immunoSEQ multiplex PCR; TCRdb's copy keeps in-frame clones and lacks some. The sample contains about 4,000 clones, under 80% of which appear only once. Adults with ileal or ileocolonic Crohn's disease and an indication for resection were eligible. This TCR was recovered from an adult with Crohn's disease. Sequencing was done on a sample of ileal tissue.

The CDR3 DNA follows: TGTGCCAGCAGCTCTAAGTCTGGCGGGAGTGTTGACGAGCAGTACTTC. It translates to CASSSKSGGSVDEQYF. The chain employs TRBV5-4 and TRBJ2-7; 7 bases fit TRBD2. This CDR3 is built from 16 residues. The germline CDR1 and CDR2 sequences are SGHNT and YYREEE (reference sequence). With V trimmed by 3 bases and J by 5 bases, 14 bases remained unmatched.